This is a list of T cell receptor beta chains from one sample in a study of OX40 agonist ivuxolimab in advanced cancers. Using immunoSEQ multiplex PCR, the repertoire was profiled, and TCRdb retains in-frame clones only, with some absent. Of around 70,000 clones in the sample, roughly 82% were seen once. Specimen: CD4+ or CD8+ T cells sorted from blood, collected in a trial of the OX40 agonist ivuxolimab. All receptors come from an adult with an advanced solid tumor such as melanoma, head and neck, liver or kidney cancer. The CDR3 runs from the conserved cysteine through the conserved F or W. D genes are given only for firm matches. Only part of the rows carry a size: once, few, many, or a class if the clone is expanded.

abundance: -
v_gene: TRBV11-2
j_gene: TRBJ1-5
d_gene: -
CDR3aa: CASSPTWNQPQHF
CDR3nt: TGTGCCAGCAGCCCGACCTGGAATCAGCCCCAGCATTTT

abundance: -
v_gene: TRBV2
j_gene: TRBJ2-1
d_gene: -
CDR3aa: CASSEARGGNEQFF
CDR3nt: TGTGCCAGCAGTGAGGCTAGGGGGGGAAATGAGCAGTTCTTC

abundance: few
v_gene: TRBV7-9
j_gene: TRBJ1-6
d_gene: -
CDR3aa: CASSLSGQSLYNSPLHF
CDR3nt: TGTGCCAGCAGCTTATCAGGCCAGTCCCTCTATAATTCACCCCTCCACTTT

abundance: -
v_gene: TRBV5-4
j_gene: TRBJ2-2
d_gene: -
CDR3aa: CASSLNRQINTGELFF
CDR3nt: TGTGCCAGCAGCTTGAATAGACAGATCAACACCGGGGAGCTGTTTTTT

abundance: -
v_gene: TRBV10-3
j_gene: TRBJ1-6
d_gene: TRBD1
CDR3aa: CAISEFKGTDANSPLHF
CDR3nt: TGTGCCATCAGTGAGTTTAAAGGGACAGATGCTAATTCACCCCTCCACTTT

abundance: -
v_gene: TRBV5-6
j_gene: TRBJ2-1
d_gene: -
CDR3aa: CASSRNYLNEQFF
CDR3nt: TGTGCCAGCAGCAGGAATTATTTGAATGAGCAGTTCTTC

abundance: -
v_gene: TRBV11-2
j_gene: TRBJ2-5
d_gene: TRBD1
CDR3aa: CASSFQGQGRETQYF
CDR3nt: TGTGCCAGCAGCTTCCAGGGACAGGGAAGAGAGACCCAGTACTTC

abundance: -
v_gene: TRBV5-4
j_gene: TRBJ1-3
d_gene: TRBD1
CDR3aa: CASSQDDRDVNTIYF
CDR3nt: TGTGCCAGCAGCCAAGACGACAGGGATGTAAACACCATATATTTT

abundance: -
v_gene: TRBV7-2
j_gene: TRBJ2-7
d_gene: -
CDR3aa: CASSQPGGAHEEQYF
CDR3nt: TGTGCCAGCAGCCAGCCCGGAGGGGCGCATGAAGAGCAGTACTTC

abundance: -
v_gene: TRBV29-1
j_gene: TRBJ2-1
d_gene: TRBD2
CDR3aa: CSVQIREFGTSGRMGMRVF
CDR3nt: TGCAGCGTCCAAATTAGGGAATTTGGGACTAGCGGGAGGATGGGCATGAGGGTCTTC

abundance: -
v_gene: TRBV27
j_gene: TRBJ1-4
d_gene: -
CDR3aa: CASSLYGVSGEKLFF
CDR3nt: TGTGCCAGCAGTTTATACGGGGTGAGCGGTGAAAAACTGTTTTTT

abundance: -
v_gene: TRBV10-3
j_gene: TRBJ1-2
d_gene: -
CDR3aa: CAISERTDYGYTF
CDR3nt: TGTGCCATCAGTGAGAGGACAGACTATGGCTACACCTTC

abundance: -
v_gene: TRBV14
j_gene: TRBJ2-7
d_gene: TRBD1
CDR3aa: CASSQGPGQTSRNEQYF
CDR3nt: TGTGCCAGCAGCCAAGGACCGGGACAGACCTCTCGGAACGAGCAGTACTTC

abundance: once
v_gene: TRBV9
j_gene: TRBJ2-1
d_gene: TRBD2
CDR3aa: CASSARLAGYNEQFF
CDR3nt: TGTGCCAGCAGCGCCCGGCTAGCGGGGTACAATGAGCAGTTCTTC

abundance: -
v_gene: TRBV30
j_gene: TRBJ2-1
d_gene: TRBD1
CDR3aa: CAWSVYWGTGDNEQFF
CDR3nt: TGTGCCTGGAGTGTATATTGGGGGACAGGGGACAATGAGCAGTTCTTC

abundance: -
v_gene: TRBV5-1
j_gene: TRBJ2-1
d_gene: TRBD2
CDR3aa: CASSLGPGGVVYNEQFF
CDR3nt: TGCGCCAGCAGCTTGGGACCCGGGGGGGTAGTCTACAATGAGCAGTTCTTC

abundance: many
v_gene: TRBV4-3
j_gene: TRBJ2-2
d_gene: TRBD2
CDR3aa: CASSHRLGLAGHTGELFF
CDR3nt: TGCGCCAGCAGCCACCGCCTCGGGTTAGCGGGACACACCGGGGAGCTGTTTTTT

abundance: -
v_gene: TRBV10-3
j_gene: TRBJ1-5
d_gene: -
CDR3aa: CAISPGEKGNQPQHF
CDR3nt: TGTGCCATCAGTCCAGGGGAGAAGGGCAATCAGCCCCAGCATTTT

abundance: few
v_gene: TRBV10-1
j_gene: TRBJ2-7
d_gene: -
CDR3aa: CASGQDSRYEQYF
CDR3nt: TGCGCCAGCGGCCAGGACAGCAGGTACGAGCAGTACTTC

abundance: -
v_gene: TRBV10-3
j_gene: TRBJ2-7
d_gene: -
CDR3aa: CAISDPTRGTYEQYF
CDR3nt: TGTGCCATCAGTGATCCCACCAGGGGTACCTACGAGCAGTACTTC

abundance: -
v_gene: TRBV18
j_gene: TRBJ1-3
d_gene: TRBD1
CDR3aa: CASSPRQGRSSGNTIYF
CDR3nt: TGTGCCAGCTCACCACGACAGGGCCGTAGCTCTGGAAACACCATATATTTT

abundance: -
v_gene: TRBV9
j_gene: TRBJ2-1
d_gene: -
CDR3aa: CASSFSAVASLQFF
CDR3nt: TGTGCCAGCAGCTTTTCCGCCGTCGCTAGCCTCCAGTTCTTC

abundance: once
v_gene: TRBV4-3
j_gene: TRBJ1-4
d_gene: TRBD1
CDR3aa: CASSQGTGEYEKLFF
CDR3nt: TGCGCCAGCAGCCAAGGGACAGGGGAATATGAAAAACTGTTTTTT

abundance: once
v_gene: TRBV6-4
j_gene: TRBJ2-2
d_gene: -
CDR3aa: CASSDFSGELFF
CDR3nt: TGTGCCAGCAGTGACTTTTCCGGGGAGCTGTTTTTT